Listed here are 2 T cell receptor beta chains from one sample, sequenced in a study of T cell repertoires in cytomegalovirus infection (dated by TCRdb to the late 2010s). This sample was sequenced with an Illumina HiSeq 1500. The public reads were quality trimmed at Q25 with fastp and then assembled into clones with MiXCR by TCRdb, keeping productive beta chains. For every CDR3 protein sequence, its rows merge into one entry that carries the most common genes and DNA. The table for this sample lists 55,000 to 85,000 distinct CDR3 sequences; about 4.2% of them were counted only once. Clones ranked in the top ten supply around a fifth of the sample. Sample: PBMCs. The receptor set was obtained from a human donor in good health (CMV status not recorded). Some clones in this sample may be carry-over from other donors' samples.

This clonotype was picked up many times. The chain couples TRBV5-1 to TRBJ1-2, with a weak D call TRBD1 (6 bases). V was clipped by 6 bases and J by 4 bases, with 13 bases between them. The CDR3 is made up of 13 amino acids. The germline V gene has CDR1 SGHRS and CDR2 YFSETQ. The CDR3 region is CASMPDSFYGYTF. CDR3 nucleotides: TGCGCCAGCATGCCGGACAGCTTCTATGGCTACACCTTC.

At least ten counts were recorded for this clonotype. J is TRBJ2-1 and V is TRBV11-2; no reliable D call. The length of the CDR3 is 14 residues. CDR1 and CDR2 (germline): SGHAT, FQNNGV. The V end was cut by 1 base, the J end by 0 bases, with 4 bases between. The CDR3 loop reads CASSLATSYNEQFF. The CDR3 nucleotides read TGTGCCAGCAGCTTAGCGACCTCCTACAATGAGCAGTTCTTC.